The rows below give T cell receptor beta chains drawn from one sample of a study of tumour-infiltrating T cells in Burkitt lymphoma. The method was immunoSEQ multiplex PCR; TCRdb's version includes in-frame clones alone and lacks a portion of them. The sample yields tens of thousands of clones, around 32% seen once. Sequencing was done on a sample of tumor tissue. These receptor sequences come from a human donor with Burkitt lymphoma. The CDR3 runs from the conserved cysteine through the conserved F or W.

cdr3_aa | v_call
CASSDQGYSNQPQHF | TRBV19
CASSLWGGTSGNTIYF | TRBV7-2
CASSQGGSNTGELFF | TRBV4-1
CASKKDRGAEKLFF | TRBV10-2
CASSIRDRAYEQYF | TRBV19
CASSLGRPAPLHF | TRBV7-3
CASGLQDQPQHF | TRBV12-5
CATSSGDTEAFF | TRBV15
CASSLEGFVSYEQYF | TRBV7-2
CASSQETLAGWGEKLFF | TRBV4-2
CASSVGERSPLHF | TRBV9
CASSLGTAYLNTIYF | TRBV13
CASTARGPNEKLFF | TRBV10-2
CASSSGQSNQPQHF | TRBV5-1
CASSFQGHFPGNTIYF | TRBV27
CASSYSANTRYEQYF | TRBV6-6
CASSIDRGGIYGYTF | TRBV19
CASSRSGTSIKGGYTF | TRBV19
CASSPGTGVTDTQYF | TRBV5-1
CASSQEGGGLRNEQFF | TRBV4-3
CASSPGGGQPQHF | TRBV11-2
CASSEGPGQGTEQYF | TRBV6-6
CASSVDYGYTF | TRBV2
CASSSSRDTEAFF | TRBV7-2
CASSSRGGVVNYGYTF | TRBV19
CASTRTENSPLHF | TRBV2
CSANPGRAGFF | TRBV20-1
CASSGAGTGGYEQYF | TRBV5-4
CASSILEWGAFF | TRBV2
CASKVQGPGELFF | TRBV11-3
CASSPLPGDGYTF | TRBV9
CATSTESGTAQFF | TRBV15
CASSFQGALEQYF | TRBV5-5
CASSNLARGASPLHF | TRBV19
CAISGTDVQAYEQYF | TRBV10-3
CASSFHGSTGNQPQHF | TRBV4-2
CASRGDRGDGYTF | TRBV6-1
CASNRGGPGETQYF | TRBV2
CASSPVGGGGTDTQYF | TRBV7-2
CASSPEGVAFGYGYTF | TRBV19
CASSSHRVGSGYEQYF | TRBV11-2
CASSLGSGGAKNIQYF | TRBV5-1
CASSPIQGASPGYGYTF | TRBV5-4
CASSDPPSNNEQFF | TRBV10-1
CASSSTPGDIQYF | TRBV7-3
CASSYSRSNTGELFF | TRBV6-5
CASSQAAKTNYGYTF | TRBV4-1
CASSLGRSNEKLFF | TRBV7-9
CAISDSRDNYGYTF | TRBV10-3
CASSLARRSGEQYF | TRBV13
CARGTGEGNQPQHF | TRBV21-1
CAKRGTGAGRDYGYTF | TRBV19
CASSLRVSSTDTQYF | TRBV7-2
CASSGSSAQETQYF | TRBV10-2
CASSQEGGYVETQYF | TRBV7-2
CASSVTGASNTEAFF | TRBV7-9
CASSLTGYPNTGELFF | TRBV4-1
CSTDGNTEAFF | TRBV20-1
CASSAGGETQYF | TRBV9
CASSLPGTGIGNSPLHF | TRBV5-6